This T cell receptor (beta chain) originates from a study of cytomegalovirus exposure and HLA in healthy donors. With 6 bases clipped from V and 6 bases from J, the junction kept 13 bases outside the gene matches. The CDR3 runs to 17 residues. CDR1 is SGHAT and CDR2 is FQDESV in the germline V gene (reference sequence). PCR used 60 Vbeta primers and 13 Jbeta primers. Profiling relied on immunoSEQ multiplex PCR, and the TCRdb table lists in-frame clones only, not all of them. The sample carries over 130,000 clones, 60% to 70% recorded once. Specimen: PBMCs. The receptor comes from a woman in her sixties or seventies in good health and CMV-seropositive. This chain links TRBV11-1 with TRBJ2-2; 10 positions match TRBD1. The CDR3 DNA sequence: TGTGCCAGCAGTCCTGGACAGGGGGAGGGTGGCGCCGGGGAGCTGTTTTTT. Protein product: CASSPGQGEGGAGELFF. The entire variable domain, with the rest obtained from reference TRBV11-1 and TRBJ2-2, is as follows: EAEVAQSPRYKITEKSQAVAFWCDPISGHATLYWYRQILGQGPELLVQFQDESVVDDSQLPKDRFSAERLKGVDSTLKIQPAELGDSAMYLCASSPGQGEGGAGELFFGEGSRLTVL.